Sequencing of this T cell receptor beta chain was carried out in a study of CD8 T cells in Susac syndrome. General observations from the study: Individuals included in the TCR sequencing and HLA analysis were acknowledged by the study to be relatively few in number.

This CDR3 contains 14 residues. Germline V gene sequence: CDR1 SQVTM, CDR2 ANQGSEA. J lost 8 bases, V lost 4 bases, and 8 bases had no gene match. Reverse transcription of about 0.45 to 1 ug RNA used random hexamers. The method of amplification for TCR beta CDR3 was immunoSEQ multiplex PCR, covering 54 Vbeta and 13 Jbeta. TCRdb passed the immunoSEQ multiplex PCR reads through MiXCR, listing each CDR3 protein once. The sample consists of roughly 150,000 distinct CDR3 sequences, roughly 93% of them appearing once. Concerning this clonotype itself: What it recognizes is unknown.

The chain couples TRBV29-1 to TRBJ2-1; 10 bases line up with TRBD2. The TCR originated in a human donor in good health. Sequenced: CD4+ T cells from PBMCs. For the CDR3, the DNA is TGCAGCGTTGGAGGTAGCGGGGGGCCCGATGAGCAGTTCTTC. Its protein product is CSVGGSGGPDEQFF.